Listed here is a single TCR beta chain. The germline V gene has CDR1 SEHNR and CDR2 FQNEAQ (reference sequence). CDR3 length: 14 amino acids. Trimming shortened V by 4 bases and J by 6 bases, and 13 bases separated the two germline ends. This sample stems from a study of neoadjuvant anti-PD-1 for oral cavity cancer. Documented time point: after neoadjuvant nivolumab, at surgical resection. Measured with immunoSEQ multiplex PCR; TCRdb has only the in-frame clones, and not every one. The table includes over 60,000 clones, 86% detected once. The sample here was PBMCs, taken after nivolumab (anti-PD-1) treatment. The receptor was derived from a person aged 40-85 years with oral cavity squamous cell carcinoma. The chain links TRBV7-9 to TRBJ2-1; the D gene could be TRBD1 or TRBD2 (6 bases each). The CDR3 sequence is CASSSAGHSNEQFF. CDR3 nucleotide sequence: TGTGCCAGCAGCTCCGCGGGACATTCCAATGAGCAGTTCTTC.